The 8 T cell receptor beta chains below all came from one sample that was sequenced in a study of T cells in Graves' hyperthyroidism and ophthalmopathy (dated by TCRdb to between 2018 and 2020). Library preparation employed multiplex PCR. Instrument on record: Illumina HiSeq 2000. Amplification of TCR beta CDR3 regions was carried out from RNA transcripts. The TCR CDR3 was subjected to a first round of RT-PCR using the HTBI primer set and the Qiagen OneStep RT-PCR kit. The raw public data were reprocessed by TCRdb itself: fastp quality trimming at Q25, MiXCR clonotype calling, in-frame beta chains only. Rows with one shared CDR3 protein collapse into an entry with the most common genes and DNA. The sample contains roughly 510,000 distinct CDR3 sequences, 46% of them found a single time. In total, the top ten clones hold about two fifths of the sample. Sequenced sample: peripheral blood or thyroid tissue (not recorded which). All receptors derive from an adult woman with Graves' disease, either hyperthyroidism or ophthalmopathy (not recorded which).

In regard to this clonotype: No conserved phenylalanine or tryptophan ends this CDR3, so it is likely a read error. It is unclear where the CDR3 begins or ends on the DNA, so no DNA is shown, and the CDR3 is as TCRdb lists it. The rearrangement links TRBV7-2 to TRBJ2-2; no DNA check was done on the table's D call, TRBD1. Termini included, the CDR3 measures 8 amino acids. Germline CDR1 and CDR2: SGHTA and FQGNSA. This chain's CDR3 is CASSLGGQ.

For this clonotype: Its ends do not fully match the called genes, so a read error is possible. J is TRBJ2-5 and V is TRBV7-2; D assignment may be TRBD1 or TRBD2 (5 bases each). The CDR3 totals 12 residues. Germline V lookup: CDR1 SGHTA, CDR2 FQGNSA. The CDR3: CASSLGGETQHF. The CDR3 region has the DNA TGTGCCAGCAGCTTAGGAGGGGAGACCCAGCACTTC.

This clonotype was recorded a few times. V is TRBV18 and J is TRBJ1-1; 7 nucleotides align to TRBD1. In germline, CDR1 is KGHSH, CDR2 LQKENI. Trimming removed 5 bases from V and 11 bases from J; junction bases left unmatched: 11. The length of the CDR3 is 13 residues. CDR3 DNA sequence: TGTGCCAGCTCAGACAGACAGGGAGTAGAGGCTTTCTTT. Translated: CASSDRQGVEAFF.

This rearrangement joins TRBV7-2 to TRBJ2-5; 9 bases are shared with TRBD2. Per germline, CDR1 SGHTA and CDR2 FQGNSA. CDR3 length: 14 amino acids. Unmatched junction bases numbered 13, after V lost 10 bases and J lost 7 bases. CDR3 region: CAIAIIAGVGTQYF. The CDR3 DNA follows: TGTGCCATCGCGATTATAGCGGGGGTGGGGACCCAGTACTTC.

This chain connects TRBV20-1 to TRBJ2-5, with D maybe TRBD2 (6 bases). Germline loops: CDR1 DFQATT, CDR2 SNEGSKA (reference sequence). The CDR3 totals 15 residues. Trimming left V 8 bases short and J 1 base short, with 20 bases between. The CDR3 DNA is TGCAGTACCGCTACCGATAGCGGAACCCAAGAGACCCAGTACTTC. The encoded protein is CSTATDSGTQETQYF.

CDR3: CASSPAGTGVYEQYF. In DNA, the CDR3 is TGTGCCAGCAGCCCAGCCGGGACAGGGGTCTACGAGCAGTACTTC. The J gene is TRBJ2-7, the V gene TRBV7-8, with TRBD1 identical over 10 bases. This CDR3 is built from 15 residues. Germline V lookup: CDR1 SGHVS, CDR2 FQNEAQ. The junction had 7 bases not matched to a gene; V was cut back by 5 bases and J by 3 bases.

This clonotype occurred a few times. This chain uses TRBV28 with TRBJ1-1; 7 nucleotides match TRBD1. Germline-derived CDR1 and CDR2 are MDHEN and SYDVKM. CDR3 length: 12 residues. With 2 bases clipped from V and 10 bases from J, the junction kept 4 bases outside the gene matches. The CDR3 DNA is TGTGCCAGCAGTTTAGACAGGGTAGCAGCTTTCTTT. It encodes CASSLDRVAAFF.

This clonotype showed up just a few times. The chain uses TRBV9 and TRBJ2-5, with 10 bases lining up with TRBD2. CDR1 and CDR2 from the germline V gene are SGDLS and YYNGEE. CDR3 length: 18 residues. Germline trimming cut 0 bases from V and 4 bases from J; bases unmatched to any gene: 12. The CDR3 DNA is TGTGCCAGCAGCGTAGCTATTTCAGAACTAGCGGGACCAGAGACCCAGTACTTC. This sequence encodes CASSVAISELAGPETQYF.